This T cell receptor beta chain is drawn from a study of cytomegalovirus exposure and HLA in healthy donors. Regarding this clone: What it recognizes is unknown.

Regarding the study as a whole: For most TCR beta V segments, an earlier analysis put the productive rate at about 90% or about 30% of the time. Sequencing likely generated an artifact that appeared as a cluster of highly shared sequence variants.

The J segment lost 3 bases and the V segment lost 2 bases, leaving 0 bases of the junction unmatched. The CDR3 runs to 14 residues. CDR1 SGHRS and CDR2 YFSETQ come from the germline V gene. PCR primers comprised 60 Vbeta and 13 Jbeta primers. The repertoire was sequenced with immunoSEQ multiplex PCR; TCRdb's copy has only in-frame clones and lacks some. The table shows fewer than 250,000 clones, with over 75% occurring only once. Sequences were obtained from PBMCs. V gene TRBV5-1 combines with J gene TRBJ2-2; 8 bases map to TRBD1. This TCR was recovered from a woman between 50 and 59 years old in good health and CMV-seropositive. The CDR3 nucleotides are TGCGCCAGCAGCTTACAGGGGGACACCGGGGAGCTGTTTTTT. It codes for CASSLQGDTGELFF.